The TCR beta chain under discussion was sequenced for a study of blood T cell repertoires in COVID-19. Study-wide context: Collection of acute and convalescent COVID-19 samples took place in the United States, Italy and Spain.

The study assigned cohorts using participant-reported clinical history. In germline, CDR1 is SGHRS, CDR2 YFSETQ. The CDR3 loop spans 14 amino acids. Trimming at V came to 3 bases and at J to 6 bases, leaving 2 bases not matched to a gene. Produced via immunoSEQ multiplex PCR; TCRdb's table is partial and in-frame only. This repertoire shows about 270,000 clones, just over 90% found once; its top ten account for 2.3%. The material sequenced was PBMCs or T cells enriched from blood (not recorded which). The receptor comes from a woman aged 40 to 50 with acute COVID-19. The V and J genes are TRBV5-1 and TRBJ1-6; 8 bases fit TRBD1. CDR3 amino acids: CASSWGTGNSPLHF. The CDR3 bases are TGCGCCAGCAGCTGGGGGACAGGTAATTCACCCCTCCACTTT. The whole variable domain, remainder taken from reference TRBV5-1 and TRBJ1-6, is KAGVTQTPRYLIKTRGQQVTLSCSPISGHRSVSWYQQTPGQGLQFLFEYFSETQRNKGNFPGRFSGRQFSNSRSEMNVSTLELGDSALYLCASSWGTGNSPLHFGNGTRLTVT.